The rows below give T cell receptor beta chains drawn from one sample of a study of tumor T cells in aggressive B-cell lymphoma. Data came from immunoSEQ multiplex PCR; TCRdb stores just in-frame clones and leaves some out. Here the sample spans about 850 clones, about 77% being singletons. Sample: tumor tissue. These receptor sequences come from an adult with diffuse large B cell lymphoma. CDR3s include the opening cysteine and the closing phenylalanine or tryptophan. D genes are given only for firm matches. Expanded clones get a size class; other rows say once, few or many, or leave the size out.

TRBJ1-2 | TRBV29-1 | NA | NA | CSAEVPTNYGYTF | TGCAGCGCTGAGGTCCCTACTAACTATGGCTACACCTTC
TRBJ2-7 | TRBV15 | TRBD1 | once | CATSREGLTGDEQYF | TGTGCCACCAGCAGAGAGGGGCTGACAGGGGACGAGCAGTACTTC
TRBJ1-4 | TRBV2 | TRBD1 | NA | CATSGQGATKLFF | TGTGCCACCTCGGGACAGGGGGCGACTAAACTGTTTTTT
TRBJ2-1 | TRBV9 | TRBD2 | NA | CASSVGGKGGSSYNEQFF | TGTGCCAGCAGCGTAGGGGGGAAGGGCGGGAGCTCCTACAATGAGCAGTTCTTC
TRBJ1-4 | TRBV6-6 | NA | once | CASSSPGGATNEKLFF | TGTGCCAGCAGTTCCCCGGGGGGGGCGACTAATGAAAAACTGTTTTTT
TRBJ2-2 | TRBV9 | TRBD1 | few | CASSVVGTGLAGELFF | TGTGCCAGCAGCGTAGTTGGGACAGGGTTGGCCGGGGAGCTGTTTTTT
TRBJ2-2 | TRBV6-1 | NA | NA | CASSELEKVPGELFF | TGTGCCAGCAGTGAATTGGAGAAGGTGCCCGGGGAGCTGTTTTTT
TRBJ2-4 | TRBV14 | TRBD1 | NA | CASSQDRGNIQYF | TGTGCCAGCAGCCAAGACAGGGGGAACATTCAATACTTC
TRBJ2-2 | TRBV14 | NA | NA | CASSQDQLTGELFF | TGTGCCAGCAGCCAAGATCAACTGACCGGGGAGCTGTTTTTT
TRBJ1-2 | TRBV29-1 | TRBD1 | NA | CSVLGQGARGYTF | TGCAGCGTTTTGGGGCAGGGGGCTCGGGGCTACACCTTC
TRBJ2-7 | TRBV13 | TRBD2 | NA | CASSLGLAGDSSYEQYF | TGTGCCAGCAGCTTGGGACTAGCGGGAGATTCCTCCTACGAGCAGTACTTC
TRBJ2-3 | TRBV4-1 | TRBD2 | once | CASSQGEGLAGEDTQYF | TGCGCCAGCAGCCAAGGGGAGGGCCTAGCTGGAGAAGATACGCAGTATTTT
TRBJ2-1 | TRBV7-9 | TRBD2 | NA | CASSWRLAGKYNEQFF | TGTGCCAGCAGCTGGCGACTAGCGGGAAAATACAATGAGCAGTTCTTC
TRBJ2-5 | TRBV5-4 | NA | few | CASSLGASWETQYF | TGTGCCAGCAGCTTGGGAGCTAGCTGGGAGACCCAGTACTTC